The present T cell receptor beta chain was sequenced within a study of blood T cells in healthy people across ages. Findings and caveats of the study: Changes in expanded clonotypes were possibly confounded, as the CMV status of donors was unknown. Across samples, TCR beta diversity tracked strongly with naive T cell percentage.

Looked up from germline, CDR1 is SGHTA and CDR2 is FQGNSA. The CDR3 consists of 13 residues. The V segment lost 5 bases and the J segment 2 bases; nucleotides outside the gene matches: 2. Through a sample-barcoded 5' primer and a J-beta primer mix, a second PCR was run for roughly 7 to 12 cycles. TCRdb independently ran MiXCR on the 5' RACE reads; one entry per CDR3 protein. The sample has over 1.5 million distinct CDR3 sequences, approximately 50% seen once; the top ten hold approximately 2%. Each donor had 7.5 to 10 milliliters of peripheral blood drawn. Comment on this clonotype: Its antigen is as yet unknown.

This clonotype originated in a woman between 40 and 55 years old in good health. Sequencing was performed on blood. This chain uses TRBV7-2 with TRBJ2-5, with 7 bases identical to TRBD2. CDR3 in amino acids: CASSKRGQETQYF. In DNA form, the CDR3 reads TGTGCCAGCAGCAAGCGGGGTCAAGAGACCCAGTACTTC.